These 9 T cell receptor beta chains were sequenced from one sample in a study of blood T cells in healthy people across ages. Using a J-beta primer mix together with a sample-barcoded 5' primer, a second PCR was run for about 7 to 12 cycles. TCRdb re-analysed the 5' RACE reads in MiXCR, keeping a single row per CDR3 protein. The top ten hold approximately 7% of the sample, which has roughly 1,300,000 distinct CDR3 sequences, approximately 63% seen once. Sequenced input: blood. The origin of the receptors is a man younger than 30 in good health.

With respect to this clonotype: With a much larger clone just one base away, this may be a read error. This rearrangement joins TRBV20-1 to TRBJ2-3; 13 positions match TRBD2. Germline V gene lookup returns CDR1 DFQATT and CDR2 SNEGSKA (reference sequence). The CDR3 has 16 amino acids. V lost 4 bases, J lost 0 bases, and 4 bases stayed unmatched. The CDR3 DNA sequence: TGCAGTGCTATGGGACTAGCGGGGTGGAGCACAGATACGCAGTATTTT. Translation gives CSAMGLAGWSTDTQYF.

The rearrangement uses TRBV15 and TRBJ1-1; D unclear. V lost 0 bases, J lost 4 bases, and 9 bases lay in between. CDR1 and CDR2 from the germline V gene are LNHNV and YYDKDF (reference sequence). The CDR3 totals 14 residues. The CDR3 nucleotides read TGTGCCACCAGCAGAGATCGATTGGGCACTGAAGCTTTCTTT. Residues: CATSRDRLGTEAFF.

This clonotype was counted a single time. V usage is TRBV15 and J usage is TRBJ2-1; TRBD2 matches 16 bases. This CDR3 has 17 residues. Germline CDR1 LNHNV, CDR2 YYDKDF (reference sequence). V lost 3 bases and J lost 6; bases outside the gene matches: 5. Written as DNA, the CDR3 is TGTGCCACCAGCAGTGGGGGACTAGCGGGAGGGCGCAATGAGCAGTTCTTC. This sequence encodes CATSSGGLAGGRNEQFF.

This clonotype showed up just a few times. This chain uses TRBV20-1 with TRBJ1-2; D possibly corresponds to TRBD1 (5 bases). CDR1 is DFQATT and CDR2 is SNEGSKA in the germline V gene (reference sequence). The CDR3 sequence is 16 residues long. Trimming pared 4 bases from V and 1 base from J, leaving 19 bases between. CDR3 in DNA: TGCAGTGCTATTCATCCTGGGGGGGGAAGTAACTATGGCTACACCTTC. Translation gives CSAIHPGGGSNYGYTF.

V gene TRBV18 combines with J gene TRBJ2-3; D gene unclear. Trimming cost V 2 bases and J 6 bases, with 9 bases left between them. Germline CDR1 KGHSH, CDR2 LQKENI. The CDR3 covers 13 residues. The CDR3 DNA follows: TGTGCCAGCTCACCAAGTGTCCGCGATACGCAGTATTTT. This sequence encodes CASSPSVRDTQYF.

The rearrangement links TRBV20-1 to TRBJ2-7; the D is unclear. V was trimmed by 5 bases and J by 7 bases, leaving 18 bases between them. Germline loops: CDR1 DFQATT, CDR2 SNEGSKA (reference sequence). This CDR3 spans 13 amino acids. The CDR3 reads CSAGLEVPVEQYF. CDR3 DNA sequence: TGCAGTGCTGGGCTCGAGGTCCCTGTAGAGCAGTACTTC.

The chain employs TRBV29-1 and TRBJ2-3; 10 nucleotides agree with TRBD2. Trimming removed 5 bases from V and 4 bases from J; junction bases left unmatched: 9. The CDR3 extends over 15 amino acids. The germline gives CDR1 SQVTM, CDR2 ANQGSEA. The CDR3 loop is CSVLGLAAGADTQYF. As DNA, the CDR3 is TGCAGCGTTCTCGGACTAGCGGCGGGTGCAGATACGCAGTATTTT.

In nucleotides, the CDR3 is TGCGCCAGCAGCTTGGTTGAACTAGCGGGAGGGAAAAATGAGCAGTTCTTC. It is translated as CASSLVELAGGKNEQFF. The chain is built from TRBV5-1 and TRBJ2-1; 13 nucleotides agree with TRBD2. The CDR3 consists of 17 residues. The ends lost 0 bases at V and 7 bases at J; junction bases unmatched: 7. Germline values: CDR1 SGHRS, CDR2 YFSETQ.

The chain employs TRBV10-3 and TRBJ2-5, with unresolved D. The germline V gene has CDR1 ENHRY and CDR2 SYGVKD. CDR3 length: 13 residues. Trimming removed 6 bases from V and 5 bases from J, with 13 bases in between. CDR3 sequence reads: CAIRRDLGETQYF. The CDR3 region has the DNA TGTGCCATCAGGCGAGACTTGGGTGAGACCCAGTACTTC.